A single sample is the source of the 16 T cell receptor beta chains below, sequenced in a study of Graves' ophthalmopathy and Graves' hyperthyroidism. TCR beta CDR3 amplification used RNA transcripts. The library came from an HTBI-primed first-round RT-PCR and a second-round multiplex PCR. MiXCR, run by TCRdb on the multiplex PCR reads, gives a single entry per CDR3 protein. The repertoire consists of some 210,000 distinct CDR3 sequences, with 29% occurring once and the leading ten covering around 10%. The sample taken for sequencing was peripheral blood. These receptors were collected from a man aged 50-60 years with Graves' ophthalmopathy.

This clonotype has ten or more counts. The V gene is TRBV11-1, the J gene TRBJ2-5; 11 nucleotides align to TRBD2. Germline V gene data show CDR1 as SGHAT and CDR2 as FQDESV (reference sequence). After removal of 0 bases from V and 5 bases from J, the junction contained 11 bases not matched to a gene. The CDR3 sequence is 18 residues long. The CDR3, as DNA: TGTGCCAGCAGCTTAGCACCTAGTAGCGGGAGGGCCCCGGAGACCCAGTACTTC. Translation: CASSLAPSSGRAPETQYF.

This clonotype was seen repeatedly, ten times or more. This chain uses TRBV4-1 with TRBJ2-5; 12 bases fit TRBD2. The CDR3 extends over 16 amino acids. Germline lookup yields CDR1 MGHRA and CDR2 YSYEKL. The J segment lost 5 bases and the V segment lost 0 bases, leaving 4 bases of the junction unmatched. The CDR3 bases are TGCGCCAGCAGCCAAGATGTAACTAGCGGGGGGGAGACCCAGTACTTC. Its protein product is CASSQDVTSGGETQYF.

The V gene is TRBV7-9, the J gene TRBJ2-5; no reliable D call. The DNA end is more similar to TRBJ2-7, so the J call may be wrong. CDR1 and CDR2 (germline): SEHNR, FQNEAQ (reference sequence). The CDR3 runs 13 residues. The CDR3 spells CASSLLYSYEQYF. CDR3 sequence (DNA): TGTGCCAGCAGCTTACTCTACTCCTACGAGCAGTACTTC.

There are many counts of this clonotype. The CDR3 loop reads CASSQEVAPSSYEQYF. DNA for the CDR3: TGTGCCAGCAGCCAAGAGGTGGCTCCGAGCTCCTACGAGCAGTACTTC. The chain joins TRBV4-2 to TRBJ2-7; no definite D call. Looked up from germline, CDR1 is LGHNA and CDR2 is YNFKEQ. This CDR3 has 16 amino acids. V dropped 0 bases and J dropped 0 bases, with 12 bases sitting between them.

This clonotype was counted many times. V and J are TRBV12-3 or TRBV12-4 and TRBJ2-7, with a weak D call TRBD1 (6 bases). Trimming removed 6 bases from V and 3 bases from J, with 9 bases in between. This CDR3 spans 12 amino acids. CDR3 loop: CASRTGRYEQYF. CDR3 in DNA: TGTGCCAGCAGGACAGGTCGCTACGAGCAGTACTTC.

The chain links TRBV6-2 or TRBV6-3 to TRBJ1-2; weak D call: TRBD1 (5 bases). Germline V gene lookup returns CDR1 MNHEY and CDR2 SVGEGT. The CDR3 extends over 16 amino acids. V gave up 8 bases and J gave up 5 bases, with 24 bases separating them. The CDR3 region has the DNA TGTGCCAGCGGACCTCCACAGCTGGGACGGCCTTATGGCTACACCTTC. This encodes CASGPPQLGRPYGYTF.

Ten or more counts support this clonotype. This chain links TRBV5-1 with TRBJ2-7; possibly TRBD1 for D (6 bases). V was pared by 5 bases and J by 0 bases, with 12 bases between. The germline V gene has CDR1 SGHRS and CDR2 YFSETQ. The CDR3 is 14 amino acids. CDR3 DNA sequence: TGCGCCAGCAGTATAACAGGGATCTCCTACGAGCAGTACTTC. Translated, it gives CASSITGISYEQYF.

The table lists this clonotype with many counts. This chain connects TRBV4-1 to TRBJ2-5; TRBD1 or TRBD2 may be the D gene (5 bases each). The CDR3 runs 14 residues. V was trimmed by 4 bases and J by 5 bases, leaving 14 bases between them. Per germline, CDR1 MGHRA and CDR2 YSYEKL. The CDR3 nucleotides are TGCGCCAGCAGCCTTGGGACCCGAACGGAGACCCAGTACTTC. Translation gives CASSLGTRTETQYF.

This clonotype has a count of ten or more. The chain has TRBV6-5 and TRBJ1-5; no firm D call. This CDR3 has 14 amino acids. Germline V gene sequence: CDR1 MNHEY, CDR2 SVGAGI. Trimming pared 8 bases from V and 5 bases from J, leaving 16 bases between. The CDR3 DNA follows: TGTGCCAGCCGGGCGGGAGGTAGTTATCAGCCCCAGCATTTT. This translates into CASRAGGSYQPQHF.

Only a few counts were recorded for this clonotype. V is TRBV28 and J is TRBJ2-7, with a possible D match to TRBD1 (7 bases). Trimming shortened V by 5 bases and J by 7 bases, and 21 bases separated the two germline ends. CDR1 and CDR2 from the germline V gene are MDHEN and SYDVKM. The CDR3 contains 15 residues. The CDR3 loop reads CASSLLGQTAGEQYF. In DNA form, the CDR3 reads TGTGCCAGCAGTCTCTTGGGACAGACGGCGGGGGAGCAGTACTTC.

The table lists this clonotype with many counts. The chain employs TRBV29-1 and TRBJ1-1; 11 bases are shared with TRBD1. J gave up 6 bases and V 7 bases, and 4 bases lay outside the gene matches. CDR1 is SQVTM and CDR2 is ANQGSEA in the germline V gene. The CDR3 is made up of 12 amino acids. This CDR3 is CSGGQGAPEAFF. The CDR3 nucleotides are TGCAGCGGCGGACAGGGGGCCCCTGAAGCTTTCTTT.

The chain employs TRBV6-1 and TRBJ2-2; the D call may be TRBD1 or TRBD2 (5 bases each). Germline V CDR1 and CDR2: MNHNS, SASEGT. V was clipped by 5 bases and J by 6 bases, with 13 bases between them. There are 14 residues in the CDR3. Here the CDR3 reads CASSTGRHAGELFF. The CDR3 DNA reads as TGTGCCAGCAGTACGGGGCGACACGCCGGGGAGCTGTTTTTT.

This clonotype has a count of ten or more. The gene calls are TRBV24-1 and TRBJ1-1, with D maybe TRBD1 (6 bases). Trimming removed 6 bases at V and 5 bases at J, with 12 bases between. The germline V gene encodes CDR1 KGHDR and CDR2 SFDVKD. The CDR3 loop spans 13 amino acids. CDR3 sequence (DNA): TGTGCCACCAGTTGGGGGGCGTCGACTGAAGCTTTCTTT. Residues: CATSWGASTEAFF.

This clonotype was seen ten or more times. The rearrangement joins TRBV28 to TRBJ2-5; D not resolved. Germline V CDR1 and CDR2: MDHEN, SYDVKM. V gave up 10 bases and J gave up 3 bases, with 12 bases separating them. CDR3 length: 12 residues. This CDR3 is CATRSLEETQYF. CDR3 bases: TGTGCCACCCGGAGTTTGGAAGAGACCCAGTACTTC.

This clonotype was counted ten times or more. V is TRBV12-3 or TRBV12-4 and J is TRBJ2-7; D is uncertain. V lost 3 bases and J 2 bases, leaving 11 bases between the germline ends. The CDR3 totals 14 residues. The CDR3: CASSFRPGTYEQYF. The CDR3 bases are TGTGCCAGCAGTTTTCGACCAGGAACCTACGAGCAGTACTTC.

This rearrangement joins TRBV7-8 to TRBJ1-5; possibly TRBD1 for D (6 bases). The CDR3 runs to 14 residues. V shed 4 bases and J shed 5 bases, with 12 bases lying between them. Germline-derived CDR1 and CDR2 are SGHVS and FQNEAQ. In DNA form, the CDR3 reads TGTGCCAGCAGCTCAAGAGCAGGGGATCAGCCCCAGCATTTT. Its protein is CASSSRAGDQPQHF.